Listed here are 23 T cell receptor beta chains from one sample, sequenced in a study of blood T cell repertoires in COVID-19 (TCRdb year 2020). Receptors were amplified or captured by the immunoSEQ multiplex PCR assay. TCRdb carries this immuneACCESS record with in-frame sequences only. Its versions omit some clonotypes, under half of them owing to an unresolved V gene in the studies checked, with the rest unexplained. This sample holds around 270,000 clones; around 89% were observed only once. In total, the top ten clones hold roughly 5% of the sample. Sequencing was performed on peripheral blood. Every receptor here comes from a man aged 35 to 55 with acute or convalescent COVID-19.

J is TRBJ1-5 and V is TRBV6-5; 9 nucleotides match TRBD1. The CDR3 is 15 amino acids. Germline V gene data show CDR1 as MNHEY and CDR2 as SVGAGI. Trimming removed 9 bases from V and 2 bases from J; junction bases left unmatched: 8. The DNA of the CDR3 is TGTGCCAGTGGGTGGGACAGGGATGGCAATCAGCCCCAGCATTTT. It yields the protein CASGWDRDGNQPQHF.

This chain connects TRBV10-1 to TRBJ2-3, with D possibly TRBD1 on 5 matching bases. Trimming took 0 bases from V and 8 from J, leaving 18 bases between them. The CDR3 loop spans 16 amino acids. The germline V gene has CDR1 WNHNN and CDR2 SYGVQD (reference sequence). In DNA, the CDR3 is TGCGCCAGCAGTGAGTCGGCAGACCGTGCTAGGGGTACGCAGTATTTT. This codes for CASSESADRARGTQYF.

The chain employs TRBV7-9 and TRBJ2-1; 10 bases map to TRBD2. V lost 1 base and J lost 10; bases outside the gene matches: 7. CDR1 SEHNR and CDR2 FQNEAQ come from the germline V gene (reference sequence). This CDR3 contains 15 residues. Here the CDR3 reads CASSLGVAGGWEQFF. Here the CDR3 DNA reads TGTGCCAGCAGCTTAGGAGTAGCGGGGGGATGGGAGCAGTTCTTC.

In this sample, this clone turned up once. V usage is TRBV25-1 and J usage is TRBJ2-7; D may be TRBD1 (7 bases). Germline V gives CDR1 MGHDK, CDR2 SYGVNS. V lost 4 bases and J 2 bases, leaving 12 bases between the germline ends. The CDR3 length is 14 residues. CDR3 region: CASSAAGTAYEQYF. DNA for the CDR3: TGTGCCAGCAGTGCGGCGGGGACAGCCTACGAGCAGTACTTC.

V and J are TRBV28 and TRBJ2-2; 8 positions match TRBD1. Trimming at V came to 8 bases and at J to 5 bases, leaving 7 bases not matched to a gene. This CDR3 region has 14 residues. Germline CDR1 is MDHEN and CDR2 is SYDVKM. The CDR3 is CASYDRGRTGELFF. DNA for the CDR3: TGTGCCAGCTATGACAGGGGAAGGACCGGGGAGCTGTTTTTT. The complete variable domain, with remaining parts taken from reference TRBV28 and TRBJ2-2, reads DVKVTQSSRYLVKRTGEKVFLECVQDMDHENMFWYRQDPGLGLRLIYFSYDVKMKEKGDIPEGYSVSREKKERFSLILESASTNQTSMYLCASYDRGRTGELFFGEGSRLTVL.

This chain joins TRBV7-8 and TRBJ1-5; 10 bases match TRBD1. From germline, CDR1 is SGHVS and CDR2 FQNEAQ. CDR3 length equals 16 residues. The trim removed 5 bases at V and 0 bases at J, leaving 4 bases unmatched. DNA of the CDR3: TGTGCCAGCAGCCCGGGACAGGGGACTAGCAATCAGCCCCAGCATTTT. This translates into CASSPGQGTSNQPQHF.

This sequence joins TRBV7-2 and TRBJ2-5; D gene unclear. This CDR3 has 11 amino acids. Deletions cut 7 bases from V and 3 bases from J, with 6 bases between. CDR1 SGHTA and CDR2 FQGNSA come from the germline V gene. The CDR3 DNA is TGTGCCAGCACGCTAAAAGAGACCCAGTACTTC. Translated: CASTLKETQYF.

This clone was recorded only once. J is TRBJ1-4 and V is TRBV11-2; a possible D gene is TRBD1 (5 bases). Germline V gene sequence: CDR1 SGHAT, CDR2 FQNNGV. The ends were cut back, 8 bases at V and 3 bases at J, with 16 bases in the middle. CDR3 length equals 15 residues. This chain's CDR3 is CASRGETSSNEKLFF. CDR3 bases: TGTGCCAGCCGGGGGGAGACAAGCTCTAATGAAAAACTGTTTTTT.

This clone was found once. CDR3 in DNA: TGTGCCAGCAGCCAAGATCCCACCGGGACAGGGGTGAACCAGTACTTC. Translated, it gives CASSQDPTGTGVNQYF. The V call is TRBV3-1 (or the pseudogene TRBV3-2), the J call TRBJ2-7; 10 nucleotides match TRBD1. CDR1 is LGHDT and CDR2 is YNNKEL in the germline V gene (reference sequence). V trimming: 0 bases; J trimming: 10 bases; junction bases outside the gene matches: 12. The length of the CDR3 is 16 residues.

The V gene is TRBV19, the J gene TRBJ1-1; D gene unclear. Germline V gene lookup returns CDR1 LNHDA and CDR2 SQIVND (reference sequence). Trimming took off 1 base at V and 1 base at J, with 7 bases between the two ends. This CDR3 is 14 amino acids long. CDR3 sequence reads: CASSIGQPNTEAFF. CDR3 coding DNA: TGTGCCAGTAGTATAGGACAACCGAACACTGAAGCTTTCTTT.

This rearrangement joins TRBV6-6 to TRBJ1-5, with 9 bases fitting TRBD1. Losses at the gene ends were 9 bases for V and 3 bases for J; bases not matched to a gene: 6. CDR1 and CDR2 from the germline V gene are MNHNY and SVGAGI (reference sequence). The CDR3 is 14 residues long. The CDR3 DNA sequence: TGTGCCAGTACCGGGACAGGGCTCAATCAGCCCCAGCATTTT. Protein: CASTGTGLNQPQHF.

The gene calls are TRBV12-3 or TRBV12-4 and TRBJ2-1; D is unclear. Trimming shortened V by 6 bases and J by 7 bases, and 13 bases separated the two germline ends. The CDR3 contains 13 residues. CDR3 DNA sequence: TGTGCCAGCAGACTACTAAACGGGAATGAGCAGTTCTTC. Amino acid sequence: CASRLLNGNEQFF.

The CDR3: CASSPWTDTGELFF. CDR3 nucleotides: TGTGCCAGCAGCCCGTGGACAGACACCGGGGAGCTGTTTTTT. The rearrangement links TRBV7-2 to TRBJ2-2, with D possibly being TRBD1 (6 bases). The CDR3 has 14 amino acids. Trimming stripped 5 bases from V and 3 bases from J, with 10 bases between. Germline V lookup: CDR1 SGHTA, CDR2 FQGNSA.

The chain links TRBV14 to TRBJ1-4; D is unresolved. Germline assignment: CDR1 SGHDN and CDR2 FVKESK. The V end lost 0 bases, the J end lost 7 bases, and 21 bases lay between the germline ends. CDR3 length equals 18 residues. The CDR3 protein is CASSQDDWRGRASEKLFF. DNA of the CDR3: TGTGCCAGCAGCCAAGACGACTGGCGGGGTCGGGCGTCTGAAAAACTGTTTTTT.

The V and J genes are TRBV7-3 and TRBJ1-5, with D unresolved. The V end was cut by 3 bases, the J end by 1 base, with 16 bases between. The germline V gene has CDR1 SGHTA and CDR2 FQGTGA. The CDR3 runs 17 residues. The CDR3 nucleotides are TGTGCCAGCAGCTTCCCTCCCCTTCCCGGGAGCAATCAGCCCCAGCATTTT. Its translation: CASSFPPLPGSNQPQHF.

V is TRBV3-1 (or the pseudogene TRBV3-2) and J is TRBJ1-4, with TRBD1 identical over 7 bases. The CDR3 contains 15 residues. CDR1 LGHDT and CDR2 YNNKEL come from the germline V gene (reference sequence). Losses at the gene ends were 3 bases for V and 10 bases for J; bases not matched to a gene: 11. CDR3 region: CASSHRQGRRGKLFF. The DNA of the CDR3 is TGTGCCAGCAGCCATAGACAGGGAAGGAGAGGAAAACTGTTTTTT.

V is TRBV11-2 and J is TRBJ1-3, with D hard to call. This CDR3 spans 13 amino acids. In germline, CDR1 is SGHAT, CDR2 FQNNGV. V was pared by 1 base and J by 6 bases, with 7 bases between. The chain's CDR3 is CASSLGLVNTIYF. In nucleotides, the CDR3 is TGTGCCAGCAGCTTAGGACTGGTAAACACCATATATTTT.

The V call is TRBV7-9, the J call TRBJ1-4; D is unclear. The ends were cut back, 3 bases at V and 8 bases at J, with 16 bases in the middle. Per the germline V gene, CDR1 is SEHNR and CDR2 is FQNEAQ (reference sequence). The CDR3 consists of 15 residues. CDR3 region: CASSFADVAGEKLFF. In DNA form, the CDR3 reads TGTGCCAGCAGCTTCGCGGACGTCGCGGGGGAAAAACTGTTTTTT. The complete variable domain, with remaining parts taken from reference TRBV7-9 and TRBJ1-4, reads DTGVSQNPRHKITKRGQNVTFRCDPISEHNRLYWYRQTLGQGPEFLTYFQNEAQLEKSRLLSDRFSAERPKGSFSTLEIQRTEQGDSAMYLCASSFADVAGEKLFFGSGTQLSVL.

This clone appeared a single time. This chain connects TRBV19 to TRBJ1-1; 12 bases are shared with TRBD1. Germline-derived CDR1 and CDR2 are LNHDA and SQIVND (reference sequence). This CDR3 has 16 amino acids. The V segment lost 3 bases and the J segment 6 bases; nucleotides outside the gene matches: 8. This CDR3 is CASSISGTGGRSEAFF. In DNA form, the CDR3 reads TGTGCCAGTAGTATCTCCGGGACAGGGGGCCGGTCTGAAGCTTTCTTT.

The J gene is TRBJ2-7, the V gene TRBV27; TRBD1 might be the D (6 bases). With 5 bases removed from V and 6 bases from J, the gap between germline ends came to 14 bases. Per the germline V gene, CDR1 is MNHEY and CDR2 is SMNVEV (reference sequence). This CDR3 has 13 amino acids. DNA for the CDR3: TGTGCCAGCAGTCTATACAGGGACGGCGAGCAGTACTTC. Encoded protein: CASSLYRDGEQYF.

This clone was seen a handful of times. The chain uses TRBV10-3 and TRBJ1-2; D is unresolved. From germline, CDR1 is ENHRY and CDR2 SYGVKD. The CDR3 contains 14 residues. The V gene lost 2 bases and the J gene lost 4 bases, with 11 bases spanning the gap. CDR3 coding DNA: TGTGCCATCAGTGAGGAGTTTCGGGGCTATGGCTACACCTTC. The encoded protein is CAISEEFRGYGYTF.

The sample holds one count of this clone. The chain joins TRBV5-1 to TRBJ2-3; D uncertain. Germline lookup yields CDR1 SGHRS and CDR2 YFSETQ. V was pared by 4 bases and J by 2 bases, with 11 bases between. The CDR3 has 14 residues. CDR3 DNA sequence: TGCGCCAGCAGCCCTTTTTCCTCCACAGATACGCAGTATTTT. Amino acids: CASSPFSSTDTQYF.

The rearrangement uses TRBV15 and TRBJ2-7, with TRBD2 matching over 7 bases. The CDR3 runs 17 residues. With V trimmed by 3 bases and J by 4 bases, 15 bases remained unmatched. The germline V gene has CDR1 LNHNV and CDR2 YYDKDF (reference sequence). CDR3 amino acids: CATSRTQGGQAGYEQYF. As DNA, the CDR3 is TGTGCCACCAGCAGGACCCAGGGAGGACAAGCGGGATACGAGCAGTACTTC. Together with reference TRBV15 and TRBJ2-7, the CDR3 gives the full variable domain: DAMVIQNPRYQVTQFGKPVTLSCSQTLNHNVMYWYQQKSSQAPKLLFHYYDKDFNNEADTPDNFQSRRPNTSFCFLDIRSPGLGDTAMYLCATSRTQGGQAGYEQYFGPGTRLTVT.